This T cell receptor beta chain was retrieved from a study of blood T cells in healthy people across ages. The V gene's germline CDR1 is DFQATT and CDR2 SNEGSKA (reference sequence). V shed 5 bases and J shed 4 bases, with 7 bases lying between them. This CDR3 comprises 11 residues. Sample-barcoded 5' priming and a J-beta primer mix drove a second PCR of about 6 to 11 cycles. Each CDR3 protein gets one entry after TCRdb re-called the 5' RACE reads with MiXCR. Of over a million distinct CDR3 sequences in the sample, 42% were seen once. This clonotype has a handful of counts. This rearrangement joins TRBV20-1 to TRBJ2-3; D uncertain. The sequencing sample was made of blood. This clonotype was sampled from a woman aged 18-29 years in good health. The DNA for the CDR3 is TGCAGTGCTGCCCGATCAGATACGCAGTATTTT. Amino acids: CSAARSDTQYF.